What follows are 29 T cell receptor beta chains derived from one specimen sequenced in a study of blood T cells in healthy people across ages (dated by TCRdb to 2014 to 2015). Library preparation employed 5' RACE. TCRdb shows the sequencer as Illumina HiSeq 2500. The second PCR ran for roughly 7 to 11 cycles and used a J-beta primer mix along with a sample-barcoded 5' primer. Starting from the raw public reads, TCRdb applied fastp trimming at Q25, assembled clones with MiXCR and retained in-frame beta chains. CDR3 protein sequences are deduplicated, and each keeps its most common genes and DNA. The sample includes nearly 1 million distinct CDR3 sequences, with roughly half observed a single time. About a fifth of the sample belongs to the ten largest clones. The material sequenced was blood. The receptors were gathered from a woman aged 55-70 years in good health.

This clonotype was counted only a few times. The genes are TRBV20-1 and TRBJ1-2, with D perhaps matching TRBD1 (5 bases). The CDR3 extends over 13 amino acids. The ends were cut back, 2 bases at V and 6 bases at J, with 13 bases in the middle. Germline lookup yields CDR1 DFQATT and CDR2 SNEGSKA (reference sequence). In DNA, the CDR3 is TGCAGTGCTAGACCTGTCCAGGGTGATGGCTACACCTTC. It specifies CSARPVQGDGYTF.

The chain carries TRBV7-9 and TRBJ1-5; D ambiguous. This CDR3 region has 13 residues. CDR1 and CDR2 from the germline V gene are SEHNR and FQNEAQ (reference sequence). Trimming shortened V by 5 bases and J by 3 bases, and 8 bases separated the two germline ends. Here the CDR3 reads CASSPFDNQPQHF. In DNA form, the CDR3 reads TGTGCCAGCAGCCCTTTCGACAATCAGCCCCAGCATTTT.

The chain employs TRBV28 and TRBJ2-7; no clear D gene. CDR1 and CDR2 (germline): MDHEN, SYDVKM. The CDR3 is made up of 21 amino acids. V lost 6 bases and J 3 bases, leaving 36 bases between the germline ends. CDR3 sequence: CASRGPLDGLLIDPRSYEQYF. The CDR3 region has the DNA TGTGCCAGCAGAGGACCCCTCGACGGTCTTCTCATTGACCCTCGGAGCTACGAGCAGTACTTC. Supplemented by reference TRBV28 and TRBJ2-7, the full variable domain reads DVKVTQSSRYLVKRTGEKVFLECVQDMDHENMFWYRQDPGLGLRLIYFSYDVKMKEKGDIPEGYSVSREKKERFSLILESASTNQTSMYLCASRGPLDGLLIDPRSYEQYFGPGTRLTVT.

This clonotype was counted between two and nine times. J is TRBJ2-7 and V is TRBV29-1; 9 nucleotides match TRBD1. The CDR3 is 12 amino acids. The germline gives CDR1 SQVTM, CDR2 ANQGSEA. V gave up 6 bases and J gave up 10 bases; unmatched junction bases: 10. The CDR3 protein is CSVGWTGEHQYF. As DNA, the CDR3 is TGCAGCGTCGGATGGACAGGGGAACATCAGTACTTC.

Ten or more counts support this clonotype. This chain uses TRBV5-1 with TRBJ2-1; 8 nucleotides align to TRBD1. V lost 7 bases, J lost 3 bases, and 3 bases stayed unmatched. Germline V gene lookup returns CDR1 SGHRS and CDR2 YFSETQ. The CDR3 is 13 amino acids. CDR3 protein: CASADRGYNEQFF. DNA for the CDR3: TGCGCCAGCGCAGACAGGGGCTACAATGAGCAGTTCTTC. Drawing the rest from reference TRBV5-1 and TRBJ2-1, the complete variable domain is KAGVTQTPRYLIKTRGQQVTLSCSPISGHRSVSWYQQTPGQGLQFLFEYFSETQRNKGNFPGRFSGRQFSNSRSEMNVSTLELGDSALYLCASADRGYNEQFFGPGTRLTVL.

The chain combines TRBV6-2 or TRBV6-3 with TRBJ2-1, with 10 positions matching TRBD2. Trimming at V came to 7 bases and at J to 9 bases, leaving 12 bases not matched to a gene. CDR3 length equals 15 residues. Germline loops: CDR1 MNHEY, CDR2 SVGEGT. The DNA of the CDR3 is TGTGCCAGCAACCCCCGGGGACTAGCGATGCGTGAGCAGTTCTTC. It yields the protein CASNPRGLAMREQFF.

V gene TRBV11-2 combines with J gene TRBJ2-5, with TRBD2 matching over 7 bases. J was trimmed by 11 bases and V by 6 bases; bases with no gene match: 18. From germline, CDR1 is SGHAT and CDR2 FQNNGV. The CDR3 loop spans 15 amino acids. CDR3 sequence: CASSLSREHSYGQYF. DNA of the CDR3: TGTGCCAGCAGTCTGTCGCGGGAGCACTCCTACGGGCAGTACTTC.

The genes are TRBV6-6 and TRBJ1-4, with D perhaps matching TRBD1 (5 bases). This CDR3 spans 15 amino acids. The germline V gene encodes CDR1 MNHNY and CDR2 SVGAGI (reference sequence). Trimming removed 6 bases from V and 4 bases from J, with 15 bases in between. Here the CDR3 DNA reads TGTGCCAGCAGACTCCCAGGGTCGGGTAATGAAAAACTGTTTTTT. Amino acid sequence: CASRLPGSGNEKLFF.

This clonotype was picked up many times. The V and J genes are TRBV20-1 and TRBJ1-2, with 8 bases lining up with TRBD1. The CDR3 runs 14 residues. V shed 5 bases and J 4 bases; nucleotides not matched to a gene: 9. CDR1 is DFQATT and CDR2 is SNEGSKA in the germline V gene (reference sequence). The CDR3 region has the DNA TGCAGTGCTTTGACAGGGGTTGGGTCCTATGGCTACACCTTC. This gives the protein CSALTGVGSYGYTF.

The CDR3 DNA is TGTGCCAGCAGCTTAGTAGGCGGGTTAACCTACGAGCAGTACTTC. This codes for CASSLVGGLTYEQYF. J is TRBJ2-7 and V is TRBV7-6; D may be TRBD2 (5 bases). The CDR3 sequence is 15 residues long. CDR1 SGHVS and CDR2 FNYEAQ come from the germline V gene. The V and J ends lost 1 base and 2 bases respectively, with 12 bases between them.

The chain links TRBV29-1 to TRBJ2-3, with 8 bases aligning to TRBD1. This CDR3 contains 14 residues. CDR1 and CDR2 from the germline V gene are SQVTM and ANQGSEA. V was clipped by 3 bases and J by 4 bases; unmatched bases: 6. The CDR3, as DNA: TGCAGCGTTGAGACAGGGGAGAATTCAGATACGCAGTATTTT. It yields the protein CSVETGENSDTQYF.

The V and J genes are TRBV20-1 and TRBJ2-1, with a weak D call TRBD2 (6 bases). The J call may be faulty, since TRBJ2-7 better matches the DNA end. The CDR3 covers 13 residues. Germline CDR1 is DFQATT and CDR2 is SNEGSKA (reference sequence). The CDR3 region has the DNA TGCAGTGGGGGGGTGCTCTCCTACAATGAGCAGTACTTC. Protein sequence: CSGGVLSYNEQYF.

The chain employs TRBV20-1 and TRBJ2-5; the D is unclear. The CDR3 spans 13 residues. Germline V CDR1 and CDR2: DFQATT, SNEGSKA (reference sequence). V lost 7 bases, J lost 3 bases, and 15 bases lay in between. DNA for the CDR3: TGCAGTGGTGGTCTGAATTCGGAAGAGACCCAGTACTTC. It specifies CSGGLNSEETQYF.

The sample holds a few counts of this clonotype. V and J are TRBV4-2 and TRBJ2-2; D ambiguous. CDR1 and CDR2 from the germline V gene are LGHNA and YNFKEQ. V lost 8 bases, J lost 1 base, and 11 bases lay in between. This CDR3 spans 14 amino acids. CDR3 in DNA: TGTGCCAGCCGTAGAGCACTGAACACCGGGGAGCTGTTTTTT. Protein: CASRRALNTGELFF.

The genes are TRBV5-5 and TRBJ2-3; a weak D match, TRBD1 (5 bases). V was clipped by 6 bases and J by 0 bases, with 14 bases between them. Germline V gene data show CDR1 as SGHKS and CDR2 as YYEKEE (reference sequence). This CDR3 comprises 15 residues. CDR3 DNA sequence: TGTGCCAGCATCCTAGGGGCTCTAAGCACAGATACGCAGTATTTT. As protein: CASILGALSTDTQYF.

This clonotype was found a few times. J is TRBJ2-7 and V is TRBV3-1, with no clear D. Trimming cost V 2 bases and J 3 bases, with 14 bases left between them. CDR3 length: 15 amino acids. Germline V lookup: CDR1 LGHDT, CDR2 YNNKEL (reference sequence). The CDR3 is CASSQSPSGVYEQYF. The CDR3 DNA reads TGTGCCAGCAGCCAATCCCCGTCTGGGGTCTACGAGCAGTACTTC.

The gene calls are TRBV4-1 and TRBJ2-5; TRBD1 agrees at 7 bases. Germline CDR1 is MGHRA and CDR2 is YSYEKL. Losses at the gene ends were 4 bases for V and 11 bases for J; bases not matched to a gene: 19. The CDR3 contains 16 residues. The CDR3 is CASSPGQVKDYNEQYF. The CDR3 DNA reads TGCGCCAGCAGCCCTGGACAGGTCAAAGACTACAATGAGCAGTACTTC.

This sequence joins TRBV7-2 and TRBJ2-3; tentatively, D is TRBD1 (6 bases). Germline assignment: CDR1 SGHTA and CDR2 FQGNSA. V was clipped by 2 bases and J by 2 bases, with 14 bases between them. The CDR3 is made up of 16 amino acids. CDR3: CASSLRATGFTDTQYF. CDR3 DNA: TGTGCCAGCAGCTTAAGGGCGACAGGTTTCACAGATACGCAGTATTTT.

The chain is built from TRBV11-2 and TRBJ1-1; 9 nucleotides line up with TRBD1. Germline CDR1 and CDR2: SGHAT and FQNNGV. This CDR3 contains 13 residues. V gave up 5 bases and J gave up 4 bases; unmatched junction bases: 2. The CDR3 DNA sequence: TGTGCCAGCAGCACGGACAGGGGCACTGAAGCTTTCTTT. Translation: CASSTDRGTEAFF.

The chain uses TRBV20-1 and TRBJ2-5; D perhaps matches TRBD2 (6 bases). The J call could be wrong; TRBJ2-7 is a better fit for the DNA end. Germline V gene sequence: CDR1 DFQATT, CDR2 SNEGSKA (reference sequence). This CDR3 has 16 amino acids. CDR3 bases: TGCAGTGCTAGGGTGGGGGGACGACTGGGGTCCTACGAGCAGTACTTC. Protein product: CSARVGGRLGSYEQYF.

The CDR3 nucleotides read TGTGCCAGCAGGCCGGTAGCGGGAGGACAACCTCTATACAATGAGCAGTACTTC. It specifies CASRPVAGGQPLYNEQYF. V usage is TRBV25-1 and J usage is TRBJ2-7; 10 bases map to TRBD2. Per the germline V gene, CDR1 is MGHDK and CDR2 is SYGVNS. The J segment lost 7 bases and the V segment lost 6 bases, leaving 21 bases of the junction unmatched. CDR3 size: 18 residues.

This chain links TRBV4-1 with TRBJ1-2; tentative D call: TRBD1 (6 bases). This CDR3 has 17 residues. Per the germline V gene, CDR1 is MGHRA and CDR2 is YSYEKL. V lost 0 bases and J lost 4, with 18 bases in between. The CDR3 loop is CASSQDGGTGRVYGYTF. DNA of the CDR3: TGCGCCAGCAGCCAAGATGGTGGAACAGGGAGGGTCTATGGCTACACCTTC.

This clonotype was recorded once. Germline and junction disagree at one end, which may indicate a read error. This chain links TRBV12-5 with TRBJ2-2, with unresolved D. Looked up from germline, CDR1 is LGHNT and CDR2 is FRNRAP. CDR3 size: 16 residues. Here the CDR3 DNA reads TGTGCTAGTGGTTTGAGTGAACTGGGTCGGACCGAGGAGCTGTTTTTT. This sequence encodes CASGLSELGRTEELFF.

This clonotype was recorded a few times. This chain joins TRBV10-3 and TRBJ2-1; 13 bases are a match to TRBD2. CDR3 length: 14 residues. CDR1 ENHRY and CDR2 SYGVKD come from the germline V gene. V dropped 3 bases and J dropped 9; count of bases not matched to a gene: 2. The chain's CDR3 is CAISDGTSGTEQFF. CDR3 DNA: TGTGCCATCAGTGATGGGACTAGCGGGACTGAGCAGTTCTTC.

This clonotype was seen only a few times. The CDR3 loop reads CASSFSLGKLFF. CDR3 DNA: TGTGCCAGCAGTTTCAGTTTAGGAAAACTGTTTTTT. The chain links TRBV12-3 or TRBV12-4 to TRBJ1-4; no clear D gene. V was shortened by 3 bases and J by 10 bases, with 9 bases between the two germline ends. The CDR3 covers 12 residues.

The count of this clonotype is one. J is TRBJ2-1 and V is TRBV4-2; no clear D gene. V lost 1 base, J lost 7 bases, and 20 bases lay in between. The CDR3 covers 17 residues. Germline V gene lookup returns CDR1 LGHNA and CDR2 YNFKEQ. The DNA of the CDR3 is TGTGCCAGCAGCCAAGGTGTCACGCAGAGCATTAGGAATGAGCAGTTCTTC. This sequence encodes CASSQGVTQSIRNEQFF.

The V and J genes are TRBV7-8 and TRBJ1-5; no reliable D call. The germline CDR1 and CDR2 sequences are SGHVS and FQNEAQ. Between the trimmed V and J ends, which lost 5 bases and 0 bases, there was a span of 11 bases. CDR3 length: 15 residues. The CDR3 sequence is CASSPKRLSNQPQHF. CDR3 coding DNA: TGTGCCAGCAGCCCGAAGAGACTTAGCAATCAGCCCCAGCATTTT. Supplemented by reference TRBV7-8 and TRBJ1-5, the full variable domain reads GAGVSQSPRYKVAKRGQDVALRCDPISGHVSLFWYQQALGQGPEFLTYFQNEAQLDKSGLPSDRFFAERPEGSVSTLKIQRTQQEDSAVYLCASSPKRLSNQPQHFGDGTRLSIL.

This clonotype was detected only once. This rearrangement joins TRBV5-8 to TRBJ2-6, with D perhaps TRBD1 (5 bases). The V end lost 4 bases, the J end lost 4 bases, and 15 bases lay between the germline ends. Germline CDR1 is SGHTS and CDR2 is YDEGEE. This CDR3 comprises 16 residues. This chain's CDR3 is CASSQDTLGGANVLTF. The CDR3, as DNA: TGTGCCAGCAGCCAGGACACCCTAGGCGGGGCCAACGTCCTGACTTTC.

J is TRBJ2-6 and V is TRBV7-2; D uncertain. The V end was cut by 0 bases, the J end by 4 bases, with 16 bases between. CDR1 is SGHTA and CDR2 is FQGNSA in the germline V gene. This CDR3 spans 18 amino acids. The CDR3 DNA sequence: TGTGCCAGCAGCTTAGCCGGCTCTTGGGCTACCGGGGCCAACGTCCTGACTTTC. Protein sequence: CASSLAGSWATGANVLTF.